This is a list of T cell receptor beta chains from one sample in a study of blood T cell repertoires in COVID-19. Data came from immunoSEQ multiplex PCR; TCRdb stores just in-frame clones and leaves some out. The sample lists a few hundred thousand clones, around 90% seen once, with 1% to 1.5% in the top ten. Sequencing was carried out using peripheral blood. The receptors come from a man between 35 and 55 years old with acute or convalescent COVID-19. Both conserved end residues are part of each CDR3.

V gene: TRBV2
CDR3 protein: CASSATGAISYEQYF

V gene: TRBV2
CDR3 protein: CASLADINNEQFF

V gene: TRBV19
CDR3 protein: CASSIQEAGGPNEQFF

V gene: TRBV5-1
CDR3 protein: CASSFGGANEKLFF

V gene: TRBV2
CDR3 protein: CASIASGSSYEQYF

V gene: TRBV11-2
CDR3 protein: CASSLRGRPANTGELFF

V gene: TRBV24-1
CDR3 protein: CATSGGALNEQFF

V gene: TRBV5-4
CDR3 protein: CASSLAGNWALEAFF

V gene: TRBV28
CDR3 protein: CASSSRNIYEQYF

V gene: TRBV14
CDR3 protein: CASSQLQKTDPNEKLFF

V gene: TRBV6-5
CDR3 protein: CASSFRQGTGELFF

V gene: TRBV6-1
CDR3 protein: CASSEAHGGGPDTQYF

V gene: TRBV6-5
CDR3 protein: CASSPYGTGNTEAFF

V gene: TRBV27
CDR3 protein: CASSLGTSGGDTQYF

V gene: TRBV7-8
CDR3 protein: CASSRRTGEYSPLHF

V gene: TRBV28
CDR3 protein: CASSSVSGNGYTF

V gene: TRBV11-1
CDR3 protein: CASSLRGENTGELFF

V gene: TRBV5-4
CDR3 protein: CASSYTTGTADTQYF

V gene: TRBV6-5
CDR3 protein: CASRGAGDAGYTF

V gene: TRBV19
CDR3 protein: CASSRLDSVEQFF

V gene: TRBV6-5
CDR3 protein: CASRPSGRGELFF

V gene: TRBV18
CDR3 protein: CASSPTGGLNEQFF

V gene: TRBV12-3/TRBV12-4
CDR3 protein: CASSYRSRPQHF

V gene: TRBV30
CDR3 protein: CAWSLGHLNTEAFF

V gene: TRBV6-5
CDR3 protein: CASSSDRGSNEQFF

V gene: TRBV25-1
CDR3 protein: CASSETTLYGYTF

V gene: TRBV9
CDR3 protein: CASSVGQRRTDTQYF

V gene: TRBV2
CDR3 protein: CASNLGDRGYEKLFF

V gene: TRBV2
CDR3 protein: CASSAPEVFSPSSYEQYF

V gene: TRBV7-8
CDR3 protein: CASSLIQGIRDGYTF

V gene: TRBV27
CDR3 protein: CASSSSGLAGYTDTQYF

V gene: TRBV9
CDR3 protein: CASSASGQGYEQYF

V gene: TRBV11-2
CDR3 protein: CASRVLRGARNTEAFF

V gene: TRBV28
CDR3 protein: CASRPSGGKETQYF

V gene: TRBV7-2
CDR3 protein: CASSPASGFVTGELFF

V gene: TRBV21-1
CDR3 protein: CASSITLKAEPKENEKLFF

V gene: TRBV5-5
CDR3 protein: CASSFNTGNTEAFF

V gene: TRBV5-1
CDR3 protein: CASSLSSRAGELFF

V gene: TRBV19
CDR3 protein: CASSIGLAGGPIADTQYF

V gene: TRBV6-5
CDR3 protein: CASLRELGTDTQYF

V gene: TRBV14
CDR3 protein: CASSQHRGDNEKLFF

V gene: TRBV10-3
CDR3 protein: CAISFTGVDNEQFF

V gene: TRBV12-3/TRBV12-4
CDR3 protein: CASSFGRGPEQFF

V gene: TRBV10-2
CDR3 protein: CASSDWGTGNTEAFF

V gene: TRBV3-1/TRBV3-2
CDR3 protein: CASSHTPGAYEQYF

V gene: TRBV30
CDR3 protein: CASTGTGDEQFF

V gene: TRBV14
CDR3 protein: CASSHHADRANEAFF

V gene: TRBV10-3
CDR3 protein: CAISDSGLATDTQYF

V gene: TRBV18
CDR3 protein: CASSQGQDEKLFF

V gene: TRBV6-5
CDR3 protein: CASRGYRGYTGELFF

V gene: TRBV5-4
CDR3 protein: CASSLTGDETQYF

V gene: TRBV20-1
CDR3 protein: CSASPRSNYGYTF

V gene: TRBV10-3
CDR3 protein: CATGGLDSNTGELFF

V gene: TRBV5-6
CDR3 protein: CASSPQVHPTEAFF